Listed here is a single T cell receptor (beta chain). Its antigen is not yet known. Per-base quality was not reported, and no clone a single base away is much larger than it. The CDR3, cysteine through phenylalanine, is 13 amino acids long. Only CDR3 DNA is held: 39 bases, read in frame from base 1. Clipping removes 8 bases from V and 2 bases from J, with 3 as the unmatched junction base count. The germline V gene supplies CDR1 ENHRY and CDR2 SYGVKD. The TCR beta CDR3 regions were amplified from RNA transcripts. For the first round of RT-PCR on the TCR CDR3, the HTBI primer set was used together with the Qiagen OneStep RT-PCR kit. Libraries were constructed in a second round of multiplex PCR, after which size selection and purification were carried out. Libraries were sequenced paired-end with 100 bp reads on an Illumina HiSeq2000. Regarding the original processing steps: Raw data were processed with SOAPnuke, discarding reads with adapters, uncalled bases, mean Phred below 15, or no exact constant-primer or identifier match. COPE v1.2.5 was used to merge high-quality paired reads, and clonotypes were defined as unique nucleotide sequences. MiTCR v1.1 was used to align clonotypes to the IMGT TRBV, TRBD and TRBJ reference segments. Only V-J combinations with frequency above 0.0001, covering about 99% of repertoires, were analysed. The TCS score was defined as the ratio of F50 (clonal expansion) to E x V (chaos), calculated using BLOSUM62-based TCRdist between CDR3 peptides within each V-J. Welch's t-statistics and random forest reduced roughly 530 V-J features to some 14, which were used in a naive Bayes classifier (R e1071). The similarity between thyroid and blood repertoires was quantified using the Morisita-Horn index. In TCRdb, the public reads were trimmed at Q25 with fastp and aligned with MiXCR, with productive beta chains retained. One record per CDR3 amino acid sequence lists the most common genes and DNA. These V and J calls rely on TCRdb rather than the paper's analysis. This sample lists 550,000 to 600,000 distinct CDR3 sequences; around 42% were detected once. The top ten clonotypes cover around 17% of the sample.

The study excluded patients with uncontrolled infections, other autoimmune diseases, pregnancy or lactation. Clinical symptoms, serum thyroxine and TRAb, thyroid ultrasound, and orbital computed tomography formed the basis for the diagnoses. Trizol reagent was used to extract total RNA, and RNA quality was then checked on an Agilent 2100 Bioanalyzer. This sample is part of a study of T cells in Graves' hyperthyroidism and ophthalmopathy (dated by TCRdb to the late 2010s). For the wider study: A discovery cohort of about 100 patients, fewer than 50 with Graves' ophthalmopathy and 55 to 65 with stable Graves' hyperthyroidism, was used to find distinguishing TCR V-J signatures. An independent validation cohort of under 20 hyperthyroidism patients and about 15 patients who later progressed to ophthalmopathy tested prospective prediction of ophthalmopathy. The 100 or so discovery patients were divided at random into training and test sets in a 7:3 ratio. In addition, the study compared T-cell repertoires in thyroid tissue and in blood from several Graves' hyperthyroidism patients. Following sampling, methimazole starting at 30 mg daily was given to hyperthyroidism patients, and high-dose intravenous methylprednisolone was given to ophthalmopathy patients. According to the paper, TCR Vbeta CDR3 sequencing was carried out on approximately 140 peripheral blood samples, which came from approximately 41 ophthalmopathy, around 75 hyperthyroidism and about 17 progressor patients. Study-wide conclusions, independent of this receptor: No statistical method was used to set the sample size in advance, and investigators knew the group allocation. Most expanded thyroid clonotypes (frequency above 0.001) were also found in blood, which suggests that blood repertoires may mirror thyroid immune responses. Ophthalmopathy was separated from stable hyperthyroidism by a 13 V-J signature model, with over 85% sensitivity and approximately 84% specificity obtained in cross-validation and 80%/75% obtained in testing. In validation, the model predicted progression to ophthalmopathy with just under 71% sensitivity and 72% to 75% specificity, a median of 6.5 months before onset.

The chain couples TRBV10-3 to TRBJ1-1; 9 bases in the middle match TRBD1. The sequenced sample consisted of peripheral blood or thyroid tissue (not recorded which). The sequence came from an adult woman with Graves' disease, either hyperthyroidism or ophthalmopathy (not recorded which). The CDR3 reads CAIGGQGNTEAFF. Here is the DNA: TGTGCCATCGGGGGACAGGGAAACACTGAAGCTTTCTTT.